A selection of T cell receptor beta chains follows, all from one sample in a study of CD8 T cells in Susac syndrome. One entry per CDR3 protein, called by TCRdb with MiXCR from the immunoSEQ multiplex PCR reads. The sample lists about 180,000 distinct CDR3 sequences, almost 96% occurring once. Sequenced: CD4+ T cells from PBMCs. These receptors all stem from a human donor with multiple sclerosis. CDR3s include the opening cysteine and the closing phenylalanine or tryptophan. The order of the fields is D gene, clone size, J gene, V gene, CDR3 protein, CDR3 DNA. The D gene is left open where the match is weak. Only some rows state a clone size, as once, few, many or a class for expanded clones.

d_gene: TRBD2
abundance: .
j_gene: TRBJ2-3
v_gene: TRBV3-1
CDR3aa: CASTKTSGGFGTDTQYF
CDR3nt: TGTGCCAGCACCAAGACTAGCGGGGGGTTCGGCACAGATACGCAGTATTTT

d_gene: .
abundance: .
j_gene: TRBJ2-3
v_gene: TRBV5-4
CDR3aa: CASSAKQGADTQYF
CDR3nt: TGTGCCAGCAGCGCTAAACAGGGAGCAGATACGCAGTATTTT

d_gene: .
abundance: .
j_gene: TRBJ2-4
v_gene: TRBV9
CDR3aa: CASSVGGQGYIQYF
CDR3nt: TGTGCCAGCAGCGTAGGCGGTCAGGGGTACATTCAGTACTTC

d_gene: .
abundance: once
j_gene: TRBJ2-5
v_gene: TRBV27
CDR3aa: CATARGDQETQYF
CDR3nt: TGTGCCACCGCTAGGGGTGACCAAGAGACCCAGTACTTC

d_gene: TRBD2
abundance: few
j_gene: TRBJ2-1
v_gene: TRBV3-1
CDR3aa: CASSPSGGAWNEQFF
CDR3nt: TGTGCCAGCAGTCCTAGCGGGGGGGCTTGGAATGAGCAGTTCTTC

d_gene: .
abundance: .
j_gene: TRBJ1-2
v_gene: TRBV9
CDR3aa: CASSGGAGDYGYTF
CDR3nt: TGTGCCAGCAGCGGTGGGGCAGGGGACTATGGCTACACCTTC

d_gene: .
abundance: .
j_gene: TRBJ2-2
v_gene: TRBV18
CDR3aa: CASSPLDTGELFF
CDR3nt: TGTGCCAGCTCACCCTTGGACACCGGGGAGCTGTTTTTT

d_gene: .
abundance: .
j_gene: TRBJ1-2
v_gene: TRBV2
CDR3aa: CASSPESGNYGYTF
CDR3nt: TGTGCCAGCAGTCCCGAGTCAGGGAACTATGGCTACACCTTC

d_gene: .
abundance: .
j_gene: TRBJ2-7
v_gene: TRBV5-1
CDR3aa: CASSLGSWGLLDEQYF
CDR3nt: TGCGCCAGCAGCTTGGGGTCGTGGGGTCTGCTAGACGAGCAGTACTTC

d_gene: TRBD1
abundance: .
j_gene: TRBJ1-6
v_gene: TRBV20-1
CDR3aa: CSARDRGLSPLHF
CDR3nt: TGCAGTGCTAGGGACAGGGGCCTTTCACCCCTCCACTTT

d_gene: .
abundance: .
j_gene: TRBJ1-5
v_gene: TRBV15
CDR3aa: CATSTNPGVGINQPQHF
CDR3nt: TGTGCCACCAGCACCAACCCGGGGGTAGGGATAAATCAGCCCCAGCATTTT

d_gene: .
abundance: .
j_gene: TRBJ2-3
v_gene: TRBV30
CDR3aa: CAWSPRQGITDTQYF
CDR3nt: TGTGCCTGGAGTCCCAGGCAGGGAATAACAGATACGCAGTATTTT

d_gene: .
abundance: .
j_gene: TRBJ1-1
v_gene: TRBV28
CDR3aa: CASSFAGSNTEAFF
CDR3nt: TGTGCCAGCAGTTTTGCCGGTTCGAACACTGAAGCTTTCTTT

d_gene: TRBD1
abundance: .
j_gene: TRBJ1-3
v_gene: TRBV19
CDR3aa: CASSTLYRGNSGNTIYF
CDR3nt: TGTGCCAGTAGTACCCTGTACAGGGGAAACTCTGGAAACACCATATATTTT

d_gene: .
abundance: .
j_gene: TRBJ2-3
v_gene: TRBV4-1
CDR3aa: CASSQGSSATDTQYF
CDR3nt: TGCGCCAGCAGCCAAGGTAGTAGTGCCACAGATACGCAGTATTTT

d_gene: .
abundance: once
j_gene: TRBJ2-7
v_gene: TRBV21-1
CDR3aa: CASSKVGGGAVSSYEQYF
CDR3nt: .

d_gene: .
abundance: once
j_gene: TRBJ2-1
v_gene: TRBV9
CDR3aa: CASSIRTSEQFF
CDR3nt: TGTGCCAGCAGCATTAGGACATCCGAGCAGTTCTTC

d_gene: .
abundance: .
j_gene: TRBJ2-7
v_gene: TRBV20-1
CDR3aa: CSVPTTGYEQYF
CDR3nt: TGCAGTGTCCCTACGACGGGGTACGAGCAGTACTTC

d_gene: TRBD1
abundance: .
j_gene: TRBJ2-7
v_gene: TRBV2
CDR3aa: CASTDRGQGYEQYF
CDR3nt: TGTGCCAGCACGGACAGGGGACAAGGGTACGAGCAGTACTTC

d_gene: .
abundance: .
j_gene: TRBJ2-5
v_gene: TRBV20-1
CDR3aa: CSARVEGWETQYF
CDR3nt: TGCAGTGCTAGGGTCGAGGGATGGGAGACCCAGTACTTC

d_gene: .
abundance: .
j_gene: TRBJ1-6
v_gene: TRBV3-1
CDR3aa: CASSQDLDSPLHF
CDR3nt: TGTGCCAGCAGCCAAGATTTAGATTCACCCCTCCACTTT

d_gene: .
abundance: .
j_gene: TRBJ1-1
v_gene: TRBV29-1
CDR3aa: CSVEGEPGRAFF
CDR3nt: TGCAGCGTTGAAGGGGAGCCGGGGCGGGCTTTCTTT

d_gene: .
abundance: .
j_gene: TRBJ2-1
v_gene: TRBV7-2
CDR3aa: CASSLKTVYNEQFF
CDR3nt: TGTGCCAGCAGCTTAAAGACAGTATACAATGAGCAGTTCTTC

d_gene: TRBD1
abundance: .
j_gene: TRBJ1-1
v_gene: TRBV20-1
CDR3aa: CSASLRDRGIGEAFF
CDR3nt: TGCAGTGCTAGTCTTCGGGACAGGGGGATAGGTGAAGCTTTCTTT

d_gene: TRBD1
abundance: .
j_gene: TRBJ2-7
v_gene: TRBV2
CDR3aa: CASSEPGTEFEEQYF
CDR3nt: TGTGCCAGCAGTGAGCCCGGGACAGAGTTCGAGGAGCAGTACTTC

d_gene: .
abundance: .
j_gene: TRBJ1-2
v_gene: TRBV29-1
CDR3aa: CSVGESGGGYTF
CDR3nt: TGCAGCGTTGGAGAGTCCGGGGGCGGCTACACCTTC

d_gene: .
abundance: .
j_gene: TRBJ1-1
v_gene: TRBV4-1
CDR3aa: CASSQEQMNTEAFF
CDR3nt: TGCGCCAGCAGCCAGGAACAGATGAACACTGAAGCTTTCTTT

d_gene: .
abundance: .
j_gene: TRBJ1-6
v_gene: TRBV7-2
CDR3aa: CASSLPTGATGNSPLHF
CDR3nt: TGTGCCAGCAGCTTACCTACTGGGGCTACGGGTAATTCACCCCTCCACTTT

d_gene: TRBD1
abundance: once
j_gene: TRBJ1-5
v_gene: TRBV20-1
CDR3aa: CSASPGQGSQPQHF
CDR3nt: TGCAGTGCTAGTCCGGGACAGGGGAGTCAGCCCCAGCATTTT

d_gene: TRBD1
abundance: .
j_gene: TRBJ1-2
v_gene: TRBV9
CDR3aa: CASSVEDRAYGYTF
CDR3nt: TGTGCCAGCAGCGTCGAGGACAGGGCCTATGGCTACACCTTC

d_gene: TRBD2
abundance: .
j_gene: TRBJ2-3
v_gene: TRBV9
CDR3aa: CASSVGSGGTDTQYF
CDR3nt: TGTGCCAGCAGCGTAGGTAGCGGGGGCACAGATACGCAGTATTTT

d_gene: .
abundance: .
j_gene: TRBJ2-7
v_gene: TRBV30
CDR3aa: CAWSPPGPGEEYF
CDR3nt: TGTGCCTGGAGCCCGCCCGGTCCGGGCGAGGAGTACTTC

d_gene: .
abundance: .
j_gene: TRBJ1-6
v_gene: TRBV5-1
CDR3aa: CASRPGRTLSPLHF
CDR3nt: TGCGCCAGCAGACCGGGACGTACCCTATCACCCCTCCACTTT

d_gene: .
abundance: .
j_gene: TRBJ2-7
v_gene: TRBV2
CDR3aa: CASNPMREGPAGQYF
CDR3nt: TGTGCCAGCAACCCTATGAGAGAGGGTCCAGCTGGGCAGTACTTC

d_gene: .
abundance: .
j_gene: TRBJ2-1
v_gene: TRBV6-5
CDR3aa: CASSDSGEQFF
CDR3nt: TGTGCCAGCAGTGATAGCGGTGAGCAGTTCTTC

d_gene: .
abundance: .
j_gene: TRBJ1-2
v_gene: TRBV6-2/TRBV6-3
CDR3aa: CASSYSGPRGGYTF
CDR3nt: TGTGCCAGCAGTTACTCAGGGCCTCGAGGAGGCTACACCTTC

d_gene: .
abundance: .
j_gene: TRBJ1-1
v_gene: TRBV14
CDR3aa: CASSATIWDTEAFF
CDR3nt: TGTGCCAGCAGCGCGACCATTTGGGACACTGAAGCTTTCTTT

d_gene: TRBD1
abundance: .
j_gene: TRBJ1-2
v_gene: TRBV5-1
CDR3aa: CASSLGTGWAYTF
CDR3nt: TGCGCCAGCAGCCTCGGGACAGGGTGGGCCTACACCTTC

d_gene: TRBD1
abundance: .
j_gene: TRBJ1-2
v_gene: TRBV28
CDR3aa: CAVTGGYGYTF
CDR3nt: TGTGCCGTGACAGGGGGCTATGGCTACACCTTC

d_gene: .
abundance: .
j_gene: TRBJ1-1
v_gene: TRBV9
CDR3aa: CASGTAVGNTEAFF
CDR3nt: TGTGCCAGCGGGACCGCAGTGGGGAACACTGAAGCTTTCTTT

d_gene: .
abundance: .
j_gene: TRBJ1-2
v_gene: TRBV6-6
CDR3aa: CASSYPSGDGYTF
CDR3nt: TGTGCCAGCAGTTACCCGTCTGGGGATGGCTACACCTTC

d_gene: .
abundance: .
j_gene: TRBJ1-2
v_gene: TRBV9
CDR3aa: CASSVAWKDGYTF
CDR3nt: TGTGCCAGCAGCGTAGCATGGAAGGATGGCTACACCTTC

d_gene: .
abundance: .
j_gene: TRBJ1-2
v_gene: TRBV3-1
CDR3aa: CASSQGPTPTGGYTF
CDR3nt: TGTGCCAGCAGCCAAGGTCCAACTCCGACGGGCGGCTACACCTTC

d_gene: .
abundance: .
j_gene: TRBJ1-2
v_gene: TRBV12-5
CDR3aa: CASGGGTERGYTF
CDR3nt: TGTGCTAGTGGCGGGGGGACCGAGAGGGGCTACACCTTC

d_gene: .
abundance: .
j_gene: TRBJ2-1
v_gene: TRBV24-1
CDR3aa: CATSEGMSNEQFF
CDR3nt: TGTGCCACCAGTGAAGGGATGAGCAATGAGCAGTTCTTC

d_gene: .
abundance: .
j_gene: TRBJ2-1
v_gene: TRBV20-1
CDR3aa: CSATPGTRGHNEQFF
CDR3nt: TGCAGTGCGACACCCGGGACTCGCGGGCACAATGAGCAGTTCTTC

d_gene: TRBD1
abundance: .
j_gene: TRBJ1-2
v_gene: TRBV29-1
CDR3aa: CSVGDRWEDYGYTF
CDR3nt: TGCAGCGTTGGGGACAGGTGGGAAGACTATGGCTACACCTTC

d_gene: .
abundance: .
j_gene: TRBJ2-1
v_gene: TRBV3-1
CDR3aa: CASSPGRGSRSAYSYNEQFF
CDR3nt: TGTGCCAGCAGCCCAGGACGGGGGTCCCGTTCTGCCTACTCCTACAATGAGCAGTTCTTC